This TCR beta chain was documented in a study of blood T cell repertoires in COVID-19. Study as a whole: There were acute and convalescent COVID-19 samples, and they came from the United States, Italy and Spain. PBMCs, B-cell-depleted T cells, or T cells provided the cDNA or gDNA that made up the material.

CDR1 is SNHLY, CDR2 FYNNEI, per germline. J was trimmed by 7 bases and V by 7 bases; bases with no gene match: 6. This CDR3 has 14 amino acids. The repertoire was sequenced with immunoSEQ multiplex PCR; TCRdb's copy has only in-frame clones and lacks some. The sample carries under 95,000 clones, around 85% recorded once. The J gene is TRBJ2-2, the V gene TRBV2; 10 positions agree with TRBD2. Source material: peripheral blood. The origin of this receptor is a woman aged 80 or over with COVID-19, enrolled during active disease. This chain's CDR3 is CASTSGRKNGELFF. The CDR3 DNA sequence: TGTGCCAGCACTAGCGGGAGAAAGAACGGGGAGCTGTTTTTT.